The rows below give T cell receptor beta chains drawn from one sample of a study of cytomegalovirus exposure and HLA in healthy donors. Clones were sequenced by immunoSEQ multiplex PCR, and TCRdb holds only the in-frame ones, with some missing. The repertoire holds roughly 180,000 clones, with 70% to 80% as singletons. Sequenced sample: PBMCs. These receptors were collected from a girl between 10 and 17 years old in good health and CMV-seropositive. The CDR3 runs from the conserved cysteine through the conserved F or W. The order of the fields is D gene, CDR3 length, J gene, V gene, clone size, CDR3 DNA, CDR3 protein. The D gene is left open where the match is weak. Only part of the rows carry a size: once, few, many, or a class if the clone is expanded.

d_call: -
cdr3_length: 15
j_call: TRBJ1-1
v_call: TRBV6-5
clone_size: few
cdr3_nt: TGTGCCAGCAGCCGGGAACGACTAACGAACACTGAAGCTTTCTTT
cdr3_aa: CASSRERLTNTEAFF

d_call: TRBD1
cdr3_length: 16
j_call: TRBJ1-2
v_call: TRBV7-9
clone_size: -
cdr3_nt: TGTGCCAGCAGCTTATTGCTCGACAGGGGCGACCTCGGCTACGGCTTC
cdr3_aa: CASSLLLDRGDLGYGF

d_call: TRBD2
cdr3_length: 14
j_call: TRBJ2-7
v_call: TRBV10-3
clone_size: -
cdr3_nt: TGTGCCATCAGTGTCCGGGGGGGGCGCGGCGAGCAGTACTTC
cdr3_aa: CAISVRGGRGEQYF

d_call: -
cdr3_length: 13
j_call: TRBJ2-5
v_call: TRBV5-6
clone_size: -
cdr3_nt: TGTGCCAGCAGCTTGGCAGGGAGGGAGACCCAGTACTTC
cdr3_aa: CASSLAGRETQYF

d_call: -
cdr3_length: 14
j_call: TRBJ1-5
v_call: TRBV19
clone_size: -
cdr3_nt: TGTGCCAGTGCACACAGGGACCTCAATCAGCCCCAGCATTTT
cdr3_aa: CASAHRDLNQPQHF

d_call: TRBD1
cdr3_length: 18
j_call: TRBJ1-5
v_call: TRBV7-9
clone_size: once
cdr3_nt: TGTGCCAGCAGCTTAGAGGGACAGGGGGCGGGAAGCAATCAGCCCCAGCATTTT
cdr3_aa: CASSLEGQGAGSNQPQHF

d_call: TRBD2
cdr3_length: 21
j_call: TRBJ2-2
v_call: TRBV27
clone_size: -
cdr3_nt: TGTGCCAGCAGTTTAAGGGGTCGGGGACTAGCGGGGGGGCGGAACACCGGGGAGCTGTTTTTT
cdr3_aa: CASSLRGRGLAGGRNTGELFF

d_call: TRBD1
cdr3_length: 17
j_call: TRBJ1-1
v_call: TRBV5-1
clone_size: -
cdr3_nt: TGCGCCAGCAGCTTTGCTTGGGACAGGGCCTTGAACACTGAAGCTTTCTTT
cdr3_aa: CASSFAWDRALNTEAFF

d_call: TRBD1
cdr3_length: 14
j_call: TRBJ1-5
v_call: TRBV10-3
clone_size: -
cdr3_nt: TGTGCCATCAGTAAACAGGGGGACAATCAGCCCCAGCATTTT
cdr3_aa: CAISKQGDNQPQHF

d_call: TRBD1
cdr3_length: 16
j_call: TRBJ2-2
v_call: TRBV19
clone_size: -
cdr3_nt: TGTGCCAGTAGTACCTCCAGGGGGCAGGACACCGGGGAGCTGTTTTTT
cdr3_aa: CASSTSRGQDTGELFF

d_call: TRBD2
cdr3_length: 16
j_call: TRBJ2-1
v_call: TRBV4-2
clone_size: -
cdr3_nt: TGTGCCAGCAGCCAAGATATTGGGATAGCGGGGGGGCGTTCGTTCTTC
cdr3_aa: CASSQDIGIAGGRSFF

d_call: -
cdr3_length: 15
j_call: TRBJ2-5
v_call: TRBV19
clone_size: -
cdr3_nt: TGTGCCAGTAGTATCCCAGGGGCCCACCAAGAGACCCAGTACTTC
cdr3_aa: CASSIPGAHQETQYF

d_call: -
cdr3_length: 14
j_call: TRBJ2-7
v_call: TRBV7-2
clone_size: few
cdr3_nt: TGTGCCAGCAGCTTAAATAGTAGATCCTACGAGCAGTACTTC
cdr3_aa: CASSLNSRSYEQYF

d_call: TRBD2
cdr3_length: 14
j_call: TRBJ2-7
v_call: TRBV5-1
clone_size: -
cdr3_nt: TGCGCCAGCAGCTGGTGGGGGACTAAAAACGAGCAGTACTTC
cdr3_aa: CASSWWGTKNEQYF

d_call: -
cdr3_length: 15
j_call: TRBJ2-5
v_call: TRBV5-1
clone_size: -
cdr3_nt: TGCGCCAGCAGGCTCGGTAACGGGGAGCAAGAGACCCAGTACTTC
cdr3_aa: CASRLGNGEQETQYF

d_call: TRBD1
cdr3_length: 12
j_call: TRBJ1-6
v_call: TRBV7-2
clone_size: -
cdr3_nt: TGTGCCAGCAGCGGGACAGTACAACCCCTCCACTTT
cdr3_aa: CASSGTVQPLHF